Below, 25 T cell receptor beta chains from the same sample are listed, as sequenced in a study of blood T cell repertoires in COVID-19. Sequenced by immunoSEQ multiplex PCR; TCRdb stores in-frame clones only, minus some. This table has about 85,000 clones, roughly 82% appearing once. Material: peripheral blood. All receptors derive from a woman aged 80 or over with acute or convalescent COVID-19.

The chain carries TRBV27 and TRBJ2-7; 11 positions match TRBD1. This CDR3 has 16 amino acids. J lost 5 bases, V lost 2 bases, and 8 bases had no gene match. The germline gives CDR1 MNHEY, CDR2 SMNVEV (reference sequence). The CDR3 DNA sequence: TGTGCCAGCAGTTTACAGTCCGGGACAGGGGGAAACGAGCAGTACTTC. It codes for CASSLQSGTGGNEQYF.

This chain links TRBV19 with TRBJ2-1; 7 positions agree with TRBD1. The J segment lost 0 bases and the V segment lost 2 bases, leaving 4 bases of the junction unmatched. CDR3 size: 16 residues. Per the germline V gene, CDR1 is LNHDA and CDR2 is SQIVND (reference sequence). For the CDR3, the DNA is TGTGCCAGTAGTATAATACAGGGGTTCTCCTACAATGAGCAGTTCTTC. Translating gives CASSIIQGFSYNEQFF.

The V and J genes are TRBV11-2 and TRBJ2-6; 7 nucleotides agree with TRBD1. Per the germline V gene, CDR1 is SGHAT and CDR2 is FQNNGV. Trimming removed 5 bases from V and 4 bases from J; junction bases left unmatched: 5. The CDR3 loop spans 15 amino acids. CDR3 amino acids: CASSPDRAGANVLTF. The CDR3 coding sequence is TGTGCCAGCAGCCCCGACAGGGCCGGGGCCAACGTCCTGACTTTC.

This clone was seen a few times. The chain recombines TRBV9 with TRBJ1-2, with D possibly TRBD1 on 6 matching bases. Germline values: CDR1 SGDLS, CDR2 YYNGEE. Trimming took 0 bases from V and 9 from J, leaving 15 bases between them. This CDR3 has 14 residues. The CDR3 here is CASSVVGAQGSYTF. DNA for the CDR3: TGTGCCAGCAGCGTAGTAGGTGCTCAGGGGAGCTACACCTTC. Using reference TRBV9 and TRBJ1-2 for the parts outside the CDR3, the full variable domain is DSGVTQTPKHLITATGQRVTLRCSPRSGDLSVYWYQQSLDQGLQFLIQYYNGEERAKGNILERFSAQQFPDLHSELNLSSLELGDSALYFCASSVVGAQGSYTFGSGTRLTVV.

With respect to this clone: Other nucleotide sequences from this sample produce the same CDR3. CDR3 nucleotides: TGTGCCAGCAGCCTAGACAGGACTTCCGAAGCTTTCTTT. Amino acid sequence: CASSLDRTSEAFF. This sequence joins TRBV3-1 (or the pseudogene TRBV3-2) and TRBJ1-1; tentative D call: TRBD1 (6 bases). This CDR3 has 13 amino acids. V dropped 4 bases and J dropped 8 bases, with 14 bases sitting between them. Per the germline V gene, CDR1 is LGHDT and CDR2 is YNNKEL (reference sequence).

This chain links TRBV23-1 with TRBJ2-2, with a possible D match to TRBD2 (5 bases). TRBV23-1 is sorted into the ORF group, with uncertain function. This CDR3 region has 19 residues. V dropped 4 bases and J dropped 5 bases, with 26 bases sitting between them. The CDR3 loop is CASSPRSALNCPGTGELFF. The CDR3 coding sequence is TGCGCCAGCAGTCCCAGGAGTGCGTTAAATTGCCCGGGGACCGGGGAGCTGTTTTTT.

The chain has TRBV5-1 and TRBJ2-7; possibly TRBD1 for D (5 bases). V was shortened by 4 bases and J by 5 bases, with 13 bases between the two germline ends. The CDR3 has 13 amino acids. Looked up from germline, CDR1 is SGHRS and CDR2 is YFSETQ. The DNA for the CDR3 is TGCGCCAGCAGCGTCTGGACATCCGACGAGCAGTACTTC. This codes for CASSVWTSDEQYF.

The chain is built from TRBV15 and TRBJ1-5, with 8 positions matching TRBD1. The germline gives CDR1 LNHNV, CDR2 YYDKDF (reference sequence). The V and J ends lost 3 bases and 0 bases, in that order; junction bases with no gene match: 4. There are 16 residues in the CDR3. CDR3 in DNA: TGTGCCACCAGCAGGGACAGGGCGTATAGCAATCAGCCCCAGCATTTT. This translates into CATSRDRAYSNQPQHF.

The chain employs TRBV2 and TRBJ1-2; D might be TRBD1 (6 bases). There are 10 residues in the CDR3. Germline V gives CDR1 SNHLY, CDR2 FYNNEI. V gave up 10 bases and J gave up 7 bases, with 10 bases separating them. CDR3: CAIRTVGYTF. Here the CDR3 DNA reads TGTGCCATAAGGACAGTTGGCTACACCTTC.

The CDR3: CASSSTGGLGYGYTF. CDR3 sequence (DNA): TGTGCCAGCAGTTCAACAGGGGGCCTAGGCTATGGCTACACCTTC. The chain links TRBV28 to TRBJ1-2; 9 bases are a match to TRBD1. This CDR3 has 15 amino acids. The germline V gene has CDR1 MDHEN and CDR2 SYDVKM. Trimming removed 4 bases from V and 4 bases from J; junction bases left unmatched: 7.

The rearrangement uses TRBV5-6 and TRBJ2-1; unclear D gene. This CDR3 comprises 12 residues. In germline, CDR1 is SGHDT, CDR2 YYEEEE. Trimming left V 2 bases short and J 5 bases short, with 5 bases between. In nucleotides, the CDR3 is TGTGCCAGCAGCTTTGGCCACAATGAGCAGTTCTTC. It codes for CASSFGHNEQFF.

The rearrangement links TRBV7-2 to TRBJ2-2, with TRBD1 matching over 7 bases. After removal of 1 base from V and 4 bases from J, the junction contained 6 bases not matched to a gene. CDR1 is SGHTA and CDR2 is FQGNSA in the germline V gene. This CDR3 comprises 16 residues. CDR3 loop: CASSLGGQVVTGELFF. CDR3 in DNA: TGTGCCAGCAGCTTAGGCGGACAGGTAGTCACCGGGGAGCTGTTTTTT. Using reference TRBV7-2 and TRBJ2-2 for the parts outside the CDR3, the full variable domain is GAGVSQSPSNKVTEKGKDVELRCDPISGHTALYWYRQSLGQGLEFLIYFQGNSAPDKSGLPSDRFSAERTGGSVSTLTIQRTQQEDSAVYLCASSLGGQVVTGELFFGEGSRLTVL.

The chain employs TRBV4-1 and TRBJ1-3, with a tentative D call TRBD1 (6 bases). V lost 0 bases, J lost 2 bases, and 14 bases lay in between. The CDR3 is 17 residues long. CDR1 is MGHRA and CDR2 is YSYEKL in the germline V gene. The CDR3: CASSQDSTGNTGNTIYF. The CDR3 nucleotides read TGCGCCAGCAGCCAAGATTCGACAGGCAATACTGGAAACACCATATATTTT.

The chain joins TRBV6-5 to TRBJ1-4, with D hard to call. The CDR3 contains 13 residues. V was trimmed by 8 bases and J by 1 base, leaving 8 bases between them. Looked up from germline, CDR1 is MNHEY and CDR2 is SVGAGI. CDR3 nucleotides: TGTGCCAGCGAACGAGTAACTAATGAAAAACTGTTTTTT. Its translation is CASERVTNEKLFF.

The chain joins TRBV5-5 to TRBJ1-6, with D possibly being TRBD1 (6 bases). Germline lookup yields CDR1 SGHKS and CDR2 YYEKEE (reference sequence). V lost 4 bases and J lost 0, with 17 bases in between. The CDR3 length is 18 residues. The CDR3 DNA reads TGTGCCAGCAGCCCTGGTTGGGGACATAGCTCCTATAATTCACCCCTCCACTTT. This encodes CASSPGWGHSSYNSPLHF.

The chain recombines TRBV3-1 (or the pseudogene TRBV3-2) with TRBJ2-6; 10 positions match TRBD1. V lost 1 base and J lost 1; bases outside the gene matches: 4. Germline values: CDR1 LGHDT, CDR2 YNNKEL (reference sequence). The CDR3 is 18 amino acids. CDR3 nucleotide sequence: TGTGCCAGCAGCCAAGTCGGGACAGGGGAGTCTGGGGCCAACGTCCTGACTTTC. It encodes CASSQVGTGESGANVLTF.

The genes are TRBV7-2 and TRBJ2-2; weak D call: TRBD1 (5 bases). CDR1 and CDR2 (germline): SGHTA, FQGNSA. The CDR3 contains 15 residues. The ends were cut back, 5 bases at V and 1 base at J, with 11 bases in the middle. Written as DNA, the CDR3 is TGTGCCAGCAGCCAGTCACAGGTGAACACCGGGGAGCTGTTTTTT. Its translation: CASSQSQVNTGELFF.

Written as DNA, the CDR3 is TGTGCCAGCAGCCCGACCCCGGGTGGCTACGAGCAGTACTTC. Encoded protein: CASSPTPGGYEQYF. This chain joins TRBV7-2 and TRBJ2-7; no clear D. V was cut by 5 bases and J by 3 bases, with 14 bases left in between. Germline CDR1 reads SGHTA; CDR2 reads FQGNSA. The CDR3 extends over 14 amino acids.

This chain joins TRBV5-8 and TRBJ1-2; no reliable D call. CDR3 length equals 14 residues. Looked up from germline, CDR1 is SGHTS and CDR2 is YDEGEE. V lost 4 bases and J lost 2, with 12 bases in between. In DNA form, the CDR3 reads TGTGCCAGCAGCCGACCCCCGGGGAACTATGGCTACACCTTC. It is translated as CASSRPPGNYGYTF. Filled out from reference TRBV5-8 and TRBJ1-2, the complete variable domain reads EAGVTQSPTHLIKTRGQQATLRCSPISGHTSVYWYQQALGLGLQFLLWYDEGEERNRGNFPPRFSGRQFPNYSSELNVNALELEDSALYLCASSRPPGNYGYTFGSGTRLTVV.

V and J are TRBV29-1 and TRBJ2-7; 7 nucleotides align to TRBD2. This CDR3 comprises 14 residues. J gave up 3 bases and V 6 bases, and 11 bases lay outside the gene matches. CDR1 and CDR2 (germline): SQVTM, ANQGSEA. CDR3 sequence: CSVPREDGFYEQYF. In DNA, the CDR3 is TGCAGCGTCCCCCGGGAGGACGGGTTCTACGAGCAGTACTTC.

The V gene is TRBV9, the J gene TRBJ1-1; weak D call: TRBD1 (6 bases). The CDR3 loop spans 16 amino acids. CDR1 SGDLS and CDR2 YYNGEE come from the germline V gene. Trimming removed 2 bases at V and 3 bases at J, with 17 bases between. The CDR3 DNA reads as TGTGCCAGCAGCGTCGGGGGCAGGGACTACGACACTGAAGCTTTCTTT. Its translation: CASSVGGRDYDTEAFF.

The CDR3 loop reads CASSFGQANYGYTF. In DNA, the CDR3 is TGTGCCAGCAGCTTCGGACAAGCTAACTATGGCTACACCTTC. V and J are TRBV5-6 and TRBJ1-2; TRBD1 might be the D (5 bases). Germline values: CDR1 SGHDT, CDR2 YYEEEE. Trimming pared 2 bases from V and 0 bases from J, leaving 8 bases between. This CDR3 is 14 amino acids long.

The rearrangement uses TRBV5-1 and TRBJ1-2; D uncertain. Trimming removed 3 bases at V and 8 bases at J, with 11 bases between. In germline, CDR1 is SGHRS, CDR2 YFSETQ. The CDR3 loop spans 12 amino acids. The CDR3 bases are TGCGCCAGCAGCTCGGACCCGGGGGGCTACACCTTC. This translates into CASSSDPGGYTF.

This clone was recorded once. V gene TRBV24-1 combines with J gene TRBJ2-3; weak D call: TRBD2 (6 bases). V was pared by 0 bases and J by 6 bases, with 18 bases between. The CDR3 is made up of 17 amino acids. Germline V gives CDR1 KGHDR, CDR2 SFDVKD. CDR3 in amino acids: CATSDLWGVRPVDTQYF. Written as DNA, the CDR3 is TGTGCCACCAGTGATTTGTGGGGGGTTCGACCGGTGGATACGCAGTATTTT.

V and J are TRBV9 and TRBJ2-3; perhaps TRBD1 as D (5 bases). The CDR3 is 14 amino acids. Trimming cost V 0 bases and J 2 bases, with 7 bases left between them. Germline CDR1 is SGDLS and CDR2 is YYNGEE. The CDR3 DNA follows: TGTGCCAGCAGCGTAGGCAGGGCCACAGATACGCAGTATTTT. Its translation is CASSVGRATDTQYF.